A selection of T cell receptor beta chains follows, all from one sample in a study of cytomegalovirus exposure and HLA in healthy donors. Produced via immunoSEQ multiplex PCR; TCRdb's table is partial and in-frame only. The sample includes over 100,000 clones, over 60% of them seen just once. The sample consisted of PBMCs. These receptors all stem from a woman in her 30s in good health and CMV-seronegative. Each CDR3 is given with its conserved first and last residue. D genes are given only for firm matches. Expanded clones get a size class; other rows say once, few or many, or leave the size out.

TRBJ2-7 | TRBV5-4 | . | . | TGTGCCAGCAGCTTTATGTCCTACGAGCAGTACTTC | CASSFMSYEQYF
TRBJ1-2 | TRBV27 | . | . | TGTGCCAGCAGTCTAAGACAGGCGCCCTATGGCTACACCTTC | CASSLRQAPYGYTF
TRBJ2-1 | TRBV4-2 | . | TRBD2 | TGTGCCAGCAGCCAAGATCTTCCTAGCGGTTACAATGAGCAGTTCTTC | CASSQDLPSGYNEQFF
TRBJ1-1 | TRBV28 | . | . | TGTGCCAGCAGCTCGGGTAGCACTGAAGCTTTCTTT | CASSSGSTEAFF
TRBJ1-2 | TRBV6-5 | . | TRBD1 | TGTGCCAGCTCGAGACAGGGAAGTGGCTACACCTTC | CASSRQGSGYTF
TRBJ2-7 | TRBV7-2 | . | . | TGTGCCAGCAGCCTTAGGACTTCTCCGGGGTACGAGCAGTACTTC | CASSLRTSPGYEQYF
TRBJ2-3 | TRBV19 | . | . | TGTGCCAGTAGTACCCAACAAGCGGGAGATACGCAGTATTTT | CASSTQQAGDTQYF
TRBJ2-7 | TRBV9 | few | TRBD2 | TGTGCCAGCAGCGTGGCTAGCGGTCTCTCCTACGAGCAGTACTTC | CASSVASGLSYEQYF
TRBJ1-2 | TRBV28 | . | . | TGTGCCAGCAGTCCAGCTGGGGGGGCGGTAGGCTATGGCTACACCTTC | CASSPAGGAVGYGYTF
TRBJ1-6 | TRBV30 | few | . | TGTGCCTGGAGGGACAGTCGCAGCTCCTATAATTCACCCCTCCACTTT | CAWRDSRSSYNSPLHF
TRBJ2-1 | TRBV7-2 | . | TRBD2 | TGTGCCAGCAGCACACGGACTAGCGGGATCTCCTACAATGAGCAGTTCTTC | CASSTRTSGISYNEQFF
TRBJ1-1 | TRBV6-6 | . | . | TGTGCCAGCAGTTACAGGGGGTTTACTGAAGCTTTCTTT | CASSYRGFTEAFF
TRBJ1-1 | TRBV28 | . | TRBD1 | TGTGCCAGCAGTCCAGTCAGACAGGGGATCACTGAAGCTTTCTTT | CASSPVRQGITEAFF
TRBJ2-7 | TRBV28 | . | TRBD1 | TGTGCCAGCCCACCCGGGACAGGGTCGAGCTCCTACGAGCAGTACTTC | CASPPGTGSSSYEQYF
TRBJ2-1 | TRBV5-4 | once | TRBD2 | TGTGCCAGCAGCTTGGAACTAGCGGGAGGGAACAATGAGCAGTTCTTC | CASSLELAGGNNEQFF
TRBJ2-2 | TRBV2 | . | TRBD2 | TGTGCCAGCAGTGAATACGCTAGCGGGAGGGCCGGGGAGCTGTTTTTT | CASSEYASGRAGELFF
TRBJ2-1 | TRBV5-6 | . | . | TGTGCCAGCGCCCCAGGGGAAGGGGAGCAGTTCTTC | CASAPGEGEQFF
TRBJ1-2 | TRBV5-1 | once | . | TGCGCCAGCAGCTTGAATGAAGGTCGCGGTGGCTACACCTTC | CASSLNEGRGGYTF
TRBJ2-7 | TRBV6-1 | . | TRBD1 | TGTGCCAGCAGTGAGCGGACAGGGACCACCTACGAGCAGTACTTC | CASSERTGTTYEQYF
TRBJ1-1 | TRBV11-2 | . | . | TGTGCCAGCAGCTTTGTCAGGGGACCGAACACTGAAGCTTTCTTT | CASSFVRGPNTEAFF
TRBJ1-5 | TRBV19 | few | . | TGTGCCAGTAGTCGGGCGGGGGGGGGTTTGTCGAGCAATCAGCCCCAGCATTTT | CASSRAGGGLSSNQPQHF
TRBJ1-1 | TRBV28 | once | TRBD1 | TGTGCCAGCAGTTTCATACAGGGGGGGAACACTGAAGCTTTCTTT | CASSFIQGGNTEAFF
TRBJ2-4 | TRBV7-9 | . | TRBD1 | TGTGCCAGCAGCTTAGCCAGGGGGCTTGAGATTCAGTACTTC | CASSLARGLEIQYF
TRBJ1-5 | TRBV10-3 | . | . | TGTGCCATCCAAGGGGATAGCAATCAGCCCCAGCATTTT | CAIQGDSNQPQHF
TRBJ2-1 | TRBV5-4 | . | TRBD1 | TGTGCCAGCAGCTTGGGACAGGGCCACAATGAGCCGTTCTTC | CASSLGQGHNEPFF
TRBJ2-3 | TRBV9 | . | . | TGTGCCAGCAGCGTATGGGCCAGTACAGATACGCAGTATTTT | CASSVWASTDTQYF
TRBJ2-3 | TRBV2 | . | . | TGTGCCAGCAGTGAGACAGATACGCGGTATTTT | CASSETDTRYF
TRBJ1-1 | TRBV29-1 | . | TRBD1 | TGCAGCGTTGTTCAGGGGGCGTTCGGCACTGAAGCTTTCTTT | CSVVQGAFGTEAFF
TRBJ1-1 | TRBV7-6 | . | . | TGTGCCAGCAGCTTAGACCAGGGGTCTGAAGCTTTCTTT | CASSLDQGSEAFF
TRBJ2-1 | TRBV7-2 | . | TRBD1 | TGTGCCAGCAGCCACCCCGGGACAGGGCTATACAATGAGCAGTTCTTC | CASSHPGTGLYNEQFF
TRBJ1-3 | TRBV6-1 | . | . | TGTGCCAGCAACCGAGACTCTGGAAACACCATATATTTT | CASNRDSGNTIYF
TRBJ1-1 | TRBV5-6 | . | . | TGTGCCAGCAGCTGGGAGGGGGGCAAGGCTTTCTTT | CASSWEGGKAFF
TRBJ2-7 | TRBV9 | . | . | TGTGCCAGCAGCGGGGAAGACGGACTTCTCTACGAGCAGTACTTC | CASSGEDGLLYEQYF
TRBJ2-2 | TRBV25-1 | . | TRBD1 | TGTGCCAGCAGTGACGAGGGACAGGTCACCGGGGAGCTGTTTTTT | CASSDEGQVTGELFF
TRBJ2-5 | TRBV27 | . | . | TGTGCCAGCAGACGGACCCAGGGGACCCAGTACTTC | CASRRTQGTQYF
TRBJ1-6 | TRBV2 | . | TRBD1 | TGTGCCAGTAGTGGACAGGGGGCCGATAATTCACCCCTCCACTTT | CASSGQGADNSPLHF
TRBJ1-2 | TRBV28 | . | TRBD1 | TGTGCCAGCAGCGGGACAGGGAATCATTATGGCTACACCTTC | CASSGTGNHYGYTF
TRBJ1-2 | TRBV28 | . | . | TGTGCCAGCAGTATACAGGGTTTCAGTGGCTACACCTTC | CASSIQGFSGYTF
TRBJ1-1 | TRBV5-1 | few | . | TGCGCCAGCAGCTCGGGGGGAGGGAACACTGAAGCTTTCTTT | CASSSGGGNTEAFF
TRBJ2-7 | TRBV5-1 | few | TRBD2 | TGCGCCAGCAGCTTTGAACTAGCGGATTACTACGAGCAGTACTTC | CASSFELADYYEQYF
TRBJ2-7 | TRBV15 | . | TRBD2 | TGTGCCACCAGCAGAAGCCTAGCGGGCGGCTACGAGCAGTACTTC | CATSRSLAGGYEQYF
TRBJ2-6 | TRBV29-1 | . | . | TGCAGCGTCGAAGGGGACTGGGGCTCTGGGGCCAACGTCCTGACTTTC | CSVEGDWGSGANVLTF
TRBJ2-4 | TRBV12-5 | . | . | TGTGCTAGTCGCAGCGAATTAACCAAAAACATTCAGTACTTC | CASRSELTKNIQYF
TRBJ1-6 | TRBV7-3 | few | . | TGTGCCAGCAGCTTATTAGCGGGGGAGAGCTCACCCCTCCACTTT | CASSLLAGESSPLHF
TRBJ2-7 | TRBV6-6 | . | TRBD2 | TGTGCCGCCCTGGGACTAGCCCCCTACGAGCAGTACTTC | CAALGLAPYEQYF
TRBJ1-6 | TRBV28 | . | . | TGTGCCAGCAGTTTTAGTCAGGGTAATTCACCCCTCCACTTT | CASSFSQGNSPLHF
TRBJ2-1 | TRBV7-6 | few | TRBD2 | TGTGCCAGCAGCATTACCGGGACTAGCGGGAGAGGATTCTCCAATGAGCAGTTCTTC | CASSITGTSGRGFSNEQFF
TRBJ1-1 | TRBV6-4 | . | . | TGTGCCAGCAGTGACGGCGGCACTGAAGCTTTCTTT | CASSDGGTEAFF
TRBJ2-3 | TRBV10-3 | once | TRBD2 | TGTGCCATCAGACCTAGCGGAACCACCCGGGACGGCACAGATACGCAGTATTTT | CAIRPSGTTRDGTDTQYF
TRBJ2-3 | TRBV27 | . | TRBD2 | TGTGCCAGCAGACGGACTAGCGGGCCCTCCACAGATACGCAGTATTTT | CASRRTSGPSTDTQYF
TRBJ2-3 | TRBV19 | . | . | TGTGCCAGTGGGGGGACTGACACTAGCACAGATACGCAGTATTTT | CASGGTDTSTDTQYF
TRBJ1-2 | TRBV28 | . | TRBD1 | TGTGCCAGCAGTCTGTGGGACAGGGTTGACGGCTACACCTTC | CASSLWDRVDGYTF
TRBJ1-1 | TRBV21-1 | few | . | TGTGCCAGCAGCAAAGTCTACATTGCAGGGGGAAGCACTGAAGCTTTCTTT | CASSKVYIAGGSTEAFF
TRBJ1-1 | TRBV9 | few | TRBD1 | TGTGCCAGCAGCGCGCGCGACAGGGGGAGGATCCTGAACACTGAAGCTTTCTTT | CASSARDRGRILNTEAFF
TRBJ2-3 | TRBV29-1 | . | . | TGCAGCGCCGACTCAGGGGTCGCATCCGATACGCAGTATTTT | CSADSGVASDTQYF
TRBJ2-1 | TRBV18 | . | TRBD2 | TGTGCCAGCGCGACTAGCGGCCACTACAATGAGCAGTTCTTC | CASATSGHYNEQFF